A single sample is the source of the 14 T cell receptor beta chains below, sequenced in a study of T cells in localized non-small cell lung cancer. This table comes from immunoSEQ multiplex PCR, and its TCRdb copy is limited to in-frame clones, with some not included. The sample has some 11,000 clones; roughly 90% are singletons. The sample was peripheral blood, taken before any cancer treatment. The origin of the receptors is an older male donor with stage III lung adenocarcinoma.

V and J are TRBV2 and TRBJ2-3; 9 bases fit TRBD2. In germline, CDR1 is SNHLY, CDR2 FYNNEI. This CDR3 is 15 amino acids long. V dropped 8 bases and J dropped 2; count of bases not matched to a gene: 8. DNA for the CDR3: TGTGCCAGCGTTCTAGCGGGGTCTTTCACAGATACGCAGTATTTT. Amino acids: CASVLAGSFTDTQYF.

The chain combines TRBV5-6 with TRBJ2-3, with TRBD2 identical over 10 bases. The CDR3 runs to 17 residues. After removal of 0 bases from V and 0 bases from J, the junction contained 4 bases not matched to a gene. The germline V gene has CDR1 SGHDT and CDR2 YYEEEE. The CDR3, as DNA: TGTGCCAGCAGCTTGGTGGCTAGCGGGAGAAGCACAGATACGCAGTATTTT. Translation: CASSLVASGRSTDTQYF.

The chain carries TRBV30 and TRBJ2-2; 8 bases are shared with TRBD2. The ends lost 2 bases at V and 5 bases at J; junction bases unmatched: 10. This CDR3 comprises 16 residues. The germline V gene encodes CDR1 GTSNPN and CDR2 SVGIG (reference sequence). CDR3 DNA: TGTGCCTGGAGTCGTTTTATAGCGGGACAAACCGGGGAGCTGTTTTTT. Encoded protein: CAWSRFIAGQTGELFF.

The gene calls are TRBV10-1 and TRBJ2-7, with D perhaps matching TRBD1 or TRBD2 (5 bases each). This CDR3 spans 13 amino acids. V lost 7 bases, J lost 6 bases, and 16 bases lay in between. Per the germline V gene, CDR1 is WNHNN and CDR2 is SYGVQD (reference sequence). The CDR3 region is CASTGDPRGEQYF. DNA of the CDR3: TGCGCCAGCACCGGGGACCCCCGCGGCGAGCAGTACTTC.

J is TRBJ2-5 and V is TRBV27; 7 bases agree with TRBD2. The V gene end was trimmed by 2 bases and the J gene end by 5 bases; junction bases not matched to a gene: 5. Germline assignment: CDR1 MNHEY and CDR2 SMNVEV (reference sequence). The CDR3 runs to 14 residues. This CDR3 reads CASSLKRGGETQYF. The CDR3 region has the DNA TGTGCCAGCAGTTTAAAGCGGGGCGGGGAGACCCAGTACTTC.

This clone was observed a single time. The V gene is TRBV7-9, the J gene TRBJ2-7; 9 nucleotides line up with TRBD1. Looked up from germline, CDR1 is SEHNR and CDR2 is FQNEAQ (reference sequence). The V gene end was trimmed by 5 bases and the J gene end by 5 bases; junction bases not matched to a gene: 1. This CDR3 has 12 residues. CDR3 nucleotides: TGTGCCAGCAGCCGGGACAGGGACGAGCAGTACTTC. This sequence encodes CASSRDRDEQYF.

The CDR3 DNA reads as TGTGCCAGCAGTACTTCAGATACGCAGTATTTT. Translated, it gives CASSTSDTQYF. The chain couples TRBV6-5 to TRBJ2-3; D remains unclear. This CDR3 has 11 amino acids. Germline values: CDR1 MNHEY, CDR2 SVGAGI. The V gene lost 5 bases and the J gene lost 4 bases, with 4 bases spanning the gap.

The chain couples TRBV7-2 to TRBJ2-7; 10 bases are shared with TRBD2. The CDR3 has 18 residues. Germline lookup yields CDR1 SGHTA and CDR2 FQGNSA. V was clipped by 2 bases and J by 6 bases; unmatched bases: 16. CDR3 sequence (DNA): TGTGCCAGCAGCTTAACGGCTAGCGGGAGTCTCGGAGCTTTCGAGCAGTACTTC. It encodes CASSLTASGSLGAFEQYF.

The chain is built from TRBV4-1 and TRBJ1-5, with a weak D call TRBD1 (6 bases). CDR3 length equals 18 residues. V lost 2 bases and J lost 7, with 24 bases in between. CDR1 and CDR2 (germline): MGHRA, YSYEKL. This CDR3 reads CASSQSLGAGLQGQPQHF. DNA for the CDR3: TGCGCCAGCAGCCAAAGTCTGGGGGCGGGGCTCCAGGGACAGCCCCAGCATTTT.

The gene calls are TRBV7-2 and TRBJ2-5; the D is unclear. The CDR3 is 15 amino acids. The V end lost 5 bases, the J end lost 4 bases, and 17 bases lay between the germline ends. Per the germline V gene, CDR1 is SGHTA and CDR2 is FQGNSA. The CDR3 DNA reads as TGTGCCAGCAGCCCCCCAGGAACCGCCTCAGAGACCCAGTACTTC. It translates to CASSPPGTASETQYF.

The chain employs TRBV6-5 and TRBJ2-5, with TRBD1 as a possible D gene (6 bases). Looked up from germline, CDR1 is MNHEY and CDR2 is SVGAGI. V shed 6 bases and J shed 5 bases, with 19 bases lying between them. The CDR3 extends over 15 amino acids. CDR3 nucleotides: TGTGCCAGCAGACCCCGAGCAAACAGGGAGGAGACCCAGTACTTC. Protein product: CASRPRANREETQYF.

V and J are TRBV27 and TRBJ2-1, with 9 bases matching TRBD1. The CDR3 runs 17 residues. Germline V CDR1 and CDR2: MNHEY, SMNVEV (reference sequence). J gave up 4 bases and V 5 bases, and 12 bases lay outside the gene matches. The CDR3 loop is CASSTRQGGTNYNEQFF. Here the CDR3 DNA reads TGTGCCAGCAGTACCCGACAGGGGGGGACAAATTACAATGAGCAGTTCTTC.

The gene calls are TRBV11-2 and TRBJ2-5; maybe TRBD2 (5 bases). V lost 4 bases and J 2 bases, leaving 11 bases between the germline ends. CDR1 is SGHAT and CDR2 is FQNNGV in the germline V gene. CDR3 length: 14 residues. In nucleotides, the CDR3 is TGTGCCAGCAGCTCCAATTCGGGGCAAGAGACCCAGTACTTC. This codes for CASSSNSGQETQYF.

The V gene is TRBV5-6, the J gene TRBJ2-2, with D possibly matching TRBD1 (6 bases). V was pared by 0 bases and J by 6 bases, with 9 bases between. The CDR3 has 14 amino acids. Looked up from germline, CDR1 is SGHDT and CDR2 is YYEEEE. Here the CDR3 DNA reads TGTGCCAGCAGCTTGGACAGGGCTCCCGGGGAGCTGTTTTTT. Amino acids: CASSLDRAPGELFF.